In this sample, the clone carrying this TCR beta chain is medium-sized. Antigen: not known. Primers: 60 Vbeta forward and 13 Jbeta reverse. Some clones are missing from TCRdb's copy, which holds only in-frame ones; the method was immunoSEQ multiplex PCR. The table shows fewer than 95,000 clones, with roughly three quarters occurring only once. The sample comes from a study of cytomegalovirus exposure and HLA in healthy donors. Study context: The 120 million or so unique TCR beta sequences, from around 200 million T cells, were found by an earlier analysis. Study findings and constraints: Data from an earlier analysis indicated that most TCR beta V segments were productive either about 87% or about 30% of the time.

The sequencing sample was made of PBMCs. The sequence derives from a middle-aged man in good health and CMV-seronegative.

The CDR3 loop is CASSLLRGPAETQYF. The DNA for the CDR3 is TGTGCCAGCAGCCTCTTGAGGGGGCCGGCAGAGACCCAGTACTTC. The V call is TRBV7-2, the J call TRBJ2-5; 7 positions match TRBD1. Looked up from germline, CDR1 is SGHTA and CDR2 is FQGNSA. With 5 bases clipped from V and 4 bases from J, the junction kept 10 bases outside the gene matches. CDR3 length equals 15 residues. Variable domain in full (rest from reference TRBV7-2 and TRBJ2-5): GAGVSQSPSNKVTEKGKDVELRCDPISGHTALYWYRQSLGQGLEFLIYFQGNSAPDKSGLPSDRFSAERTGGSVSTLTIQRTQQEDSAVYLCASSLLRGPAETQYFGPGTRLLVL.